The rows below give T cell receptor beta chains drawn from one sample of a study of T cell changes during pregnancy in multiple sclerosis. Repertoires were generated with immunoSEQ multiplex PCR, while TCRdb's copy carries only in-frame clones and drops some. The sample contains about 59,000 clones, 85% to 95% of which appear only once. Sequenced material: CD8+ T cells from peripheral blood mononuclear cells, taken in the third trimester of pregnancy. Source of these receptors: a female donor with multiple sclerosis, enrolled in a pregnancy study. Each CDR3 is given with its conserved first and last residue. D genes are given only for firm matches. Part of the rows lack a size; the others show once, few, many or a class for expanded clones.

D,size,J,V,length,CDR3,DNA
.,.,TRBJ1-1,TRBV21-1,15,CASSRSPGGDTEAFF,TGTGCCAGCAGCAGATCCCCAGGAGGGGACACTGAAGCTTTCTTT
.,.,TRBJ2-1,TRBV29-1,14,CSVEYGGTTNEQFF,TGCAGCGTTGAATATGGCGGGACCACGAATGAGCAGTTCTTC
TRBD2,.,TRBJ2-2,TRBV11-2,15,CASSPTGGNTGELFF,TGTGCCAGCAGTCCGACGGGGGGTAACACCGGGGAGCTGTTTTTT
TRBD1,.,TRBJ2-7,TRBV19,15,CASSIRTGAFYEQYF,TGTGCCAGTAGTATTCGGACAGGGGCTTTCTACGAGCAGTACTTC
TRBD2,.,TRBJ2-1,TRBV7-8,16,CASSDIAGGPHNEQFF,TGTGCCAGCAGCGATATAGCGGGAGGGCCCCACAATGAGCAGTTCTTC
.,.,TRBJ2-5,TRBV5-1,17,CASSLVSGSDVRETQYF,TGCGCCAGCAGCCTAGTTTCCGGGAGCGACGTACGAGAGACCCAGTACTTC
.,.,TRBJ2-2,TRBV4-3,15,CASSQGPGNTGELFF,TGCGCCAGCAGCCAAGGCCCGGGGAACACCGGGGAGCTGTTTTTT
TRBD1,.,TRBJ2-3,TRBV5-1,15,CASSPGTGSTDTQYF,TGCGCCAGCAGCCCAGGGACAGGGTCCACAGATACGCAGTATTTT
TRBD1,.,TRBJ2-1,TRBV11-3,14,CASSEKGQYNEQFF,TGTGCCAGCAGTGAGAAGGGACAGTACAATGAGCAGTTCTTC
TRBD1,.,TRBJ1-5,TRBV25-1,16,CASSEQWQGARQPQHF,TGTGCCAGCAGTGAACAGTGGCAGGGGGCACGTCAGCCCCAGCATTTT
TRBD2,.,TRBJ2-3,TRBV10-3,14,CAISDGASGYTQYF,TGTGCCATCAGTGATGGGGCTAGCGGATATACGCAGTATTTT
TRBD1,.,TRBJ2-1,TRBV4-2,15,CASSQDWGTGNEQFF,TGTGCCAGCAGCCAAGATTGGGGGACAGGGAATGAGCAGTTCTTC
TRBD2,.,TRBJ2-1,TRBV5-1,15,CASGVGLPVYNEQFF,TGCGCCAGCGGGGTGGGACTACCCGTCTACAATGAGCAGTTCTTC
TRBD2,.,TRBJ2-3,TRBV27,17,CASSPDWTSGSPDTQYF,TGTGCCAGCAGTCCTGACTGGACTAGCGGGAGTCCAGATACGCAGTATTTT
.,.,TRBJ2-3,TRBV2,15,CARHRTEQSTDTQYF,TGTGCCAGACATAGGACTGAACAAAGCACAGATACGCAGTATTTT
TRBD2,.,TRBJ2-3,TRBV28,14,CASSFLAGTDTQYF,TGTGCCAGCAGTTTCCTAGCGGGGACAGATACGCAGTATTTT
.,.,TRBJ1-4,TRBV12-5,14,CASGFRATNEKLFF,TGTGCTAGTGGTTTTCGAGCAACTAATGAAAAACTGTTTTTT
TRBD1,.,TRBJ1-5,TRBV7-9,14,CASSQTGYDQPQHF,TGTGCCAGCAGCCAGACAGGGTACGACCAGCCCCAGCATTTT
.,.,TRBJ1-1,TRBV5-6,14,CASSPGGLNTEAFF,TGTGCCAGCAGCCCGGGGGGATTGAACACTGAAGCTTTCTTT
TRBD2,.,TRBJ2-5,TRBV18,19,CASSPPATSGSVWQETQYF,TGTGCCAGCTCACCTCCTGCGACTAGCGGAAGTGTGTGGCAAGAGACCCAGTACTTC
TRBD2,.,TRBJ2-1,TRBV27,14,CASSRSGSKNEQFF,TGTGCCAGCAGCCGTAGCGGGAGTAAAAATGAGCAGTTCTTC
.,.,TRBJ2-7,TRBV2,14,CASSDQLVSYEQYF,TGTGCCAGCAGTGATCAACTAGTCTCCTACGAGCAGTACTTC
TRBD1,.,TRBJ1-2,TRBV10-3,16,CAISSPGQGHNYGYTF,TGTGCCATCAGCTCCCCCGGACAGGGACATAACTATGGCTACACCTTC
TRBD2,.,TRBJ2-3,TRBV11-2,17,CASSSRGTSGDTDTQYF,TGTGCCAGCAGCTCCCGGGGGACTAGCGGCGACACAGATACGCAGTATTTT
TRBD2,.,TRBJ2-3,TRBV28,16,CASSPRLAEFTDTQYF,TGTGCCAGCAGTCCTAGACTAGCGGAGTTCACAGATACGCAGTATTTT
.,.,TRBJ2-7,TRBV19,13,CASSIAQGYEQYF,TGTGCCAGTAGTATCGCACAGGGTTACGAGCAGTACTTC
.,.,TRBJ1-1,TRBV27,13,CASSRQGNTEAFF,TGTGCCAGCAGCCGGCAGGGGAACACTGAAGCTTTCTTT
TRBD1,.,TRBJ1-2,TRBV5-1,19,CASSLGSGTGGAGDYGYTF,TGCGCCAGCAGCTTGGGAAGCGGGACAGGGGGCGCGGGAGACTATGGCTACACCTTC
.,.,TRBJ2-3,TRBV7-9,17,CASSHSVGIVSTDTQYF,TGTGCCAGCAGCCACAGCGTCGGGATCGTGAGCACAGATACGCAGTATTTT
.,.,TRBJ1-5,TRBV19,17,CASSIDLRRQDHQPQHF,TGTGCCAGTAGTATAGATCTAAGACGACAGGACCATCAGCCCCAGCATTTT
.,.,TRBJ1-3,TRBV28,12,CASASTGNTIYF,TGTGCCAGCGCCTCAACAGGAAACACCATATATTTT
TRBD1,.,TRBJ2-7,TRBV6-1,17,CASSEGTGMYGPYEQYF,TGTGCCAGCAGTGAAGGGACAGGGATGTACGGGCCCTACGAGCAGTACTTC
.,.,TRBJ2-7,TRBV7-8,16,CASSFSSLGLVYEQYF,TGTGCCAGCAGCTTTTCCTCATTGGGACTTGTCTACGAGCAGTACTTC
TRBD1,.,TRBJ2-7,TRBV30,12,CAWSGTGNEQYF,TGTGCCTGGTCCGGGACAGGGAACGAGCAGTACTTC
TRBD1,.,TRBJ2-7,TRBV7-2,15,CASSPRDRGLREQYF,TGTGCCAGCAGCCCCCGGGACAGGGGGCTTCGGGAGCAGTACTTC
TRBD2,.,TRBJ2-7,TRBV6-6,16,CASSYSSTSGNNEQYF,TGTGCCAGCAGTTACTCGAGTACTAGCGGGAATAACGAGCAGTACTTC
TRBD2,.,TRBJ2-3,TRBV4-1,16,CASSQAPGLASDTQYF,TGCGCCAGCAGCCAGGCCCCGGGACTAGCGTCAGATACGCAGTATTTT
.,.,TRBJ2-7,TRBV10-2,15,CASSELDRVSYEQYF,TGCGCCAGCAGTGAGTTGGACAGAGTCTCCTACGAGCAGTACTTC
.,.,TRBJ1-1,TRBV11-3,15,CASSYRRGGDTEAFF,TGTGCCAGCAGCTACCGTAGAGGTGGTGACACTGAAGCTTTCTTT
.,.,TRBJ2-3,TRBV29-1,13,CSVDRDNTDTQYF,TGCAGCGTTGACCGGGACAACACAGATACGCAGTATTTT
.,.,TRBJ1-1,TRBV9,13,CASSAGVNTEAFF,TGTGCCAGCAGCGCAGGGGTCAACACTGAAGCTTTCTTT
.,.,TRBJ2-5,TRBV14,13,CASSHLQSETQYF,TGTGCCAGCAGCCACTTACAGAGCGAGACCCAGTACTTC
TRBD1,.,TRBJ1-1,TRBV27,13,CASSKRQGAAAFF,TGTGCCAGCAGCAAACGACAGGGCGCTGCAGCTTTCTTT
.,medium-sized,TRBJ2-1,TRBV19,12,CASSIGWEEQFF,TGTGCCAGTAGTATAGGCTGGGAGGAGCAGTTCTTC
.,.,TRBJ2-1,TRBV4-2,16,CASSLPSVSGHNEQFF,TGTGCCAGCAGCCTCCCGTCCGTGAGCGGTCACAATGAGCAGTTCTTC
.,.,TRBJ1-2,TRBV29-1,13,CSVLDRGNYGYTF,TGCAGCGTGTTAGACCGGGGTAACTATGGCTACACCTTC
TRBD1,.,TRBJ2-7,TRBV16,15,CASSQYTGGASEQYF,TGTGCCAGCAGCCAATATACAGGGGGCGCATCCGAGCAGTACTTC
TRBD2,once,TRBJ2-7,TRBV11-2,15,CASSLEAGRAYEQYF,TGTGCCAGCAGCTTAGAAGCGGGGAGGGCCTACGAGCAGTACTTC
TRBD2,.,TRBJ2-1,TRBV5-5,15,CASTSPLAEYNEQFF,TGTGCCAGCACCTCCCCACTAGCGGAATACAATGAGCAGTTCTTC